This note documents a single T cell receptor (beta chain) sequence. Assay used: immunoSEQ multiplex PCR; TCRdb lists only in-frame clones, some missing. There are 150,000 to 250,000 clones in the sample; about four fifths occur only once, and 12% lies in the top ten. Per the germline V gene, CDR1 is SGHVS and CDR2 is FQNEAQ. Trimming cost V 1 base and J 4 bases; bases outside gene matches: 5. This CDR3 is built from 16 residues. The source of the sample is a study of blood T cell repertoires in COVID-19. Study details: Sample material is recorded as cDNA or gDNA derived from T cells, B-cell-depleted T cells, or PBMCs.

Participants were aged roughly 18 to 100 years from about two dozen US areas. This sequence was found in a man aged 40-55 years who had recovered from COVID-19. The gene calls are TRBV7-8 and TRBJ2-1, with 9 bases that match TRBD1. Sequencing was performed on PBMCs or T cells enriched from blood (not recorded which). The CDR3 DNA sequence: TGTGCCAGCAGCTTAGGTGCGACAGGGGGGTACAATGAGCAGTTCTTC. Residues: CASSLGATGGYNEQFF. The entire variable domain, with the rest obtained from reference TRBV7-8 and TRBJ2-1, is as follows: GAGVSQSPRYKVAKRGQDVALRCDPISGHVSLFWYQQALGQGPEFLTYFQNEAQLDKSGLPSDRFFAERPEGSVSTLKIQRTQQEDSAVYLCASSLGATGGYNEQFFGPGTRLTVL.